These T cell receptor beta chains were read from a single sample in a study of blood T cell repertoires in COVID-19. Repertoires were generated with immunoSEQ multiplex PCR, while TCRdb's copy carries only in-frame clones and drops some. The sample carries 150,000 to 200,000 clones, 88% recorded once. The sample consisted of peripheral blood. The receptors originated from a man aged 40-55 years with active or convalescent COVID-19. Each CDR3 is given with its conserved first and last residue. The D gene is left open where the match is weak. Clone size is not always given. Where it is, it says once, few, many or a class for expanded clones.

cdr3_nt | cdr3_aa | d_call | v_call | clone_size | j_call
TGTGCCAGCAGCTTACTGGCCCTCCCTGGAAACACCATATATTTT | CASSLLALPGNTIYF | - | TRBV7-8 | - | TRBJ1-3
TGTGCCAGTAGTATCACCCCGGGGGTGGAGCTTGGCTACACCTTC | CASSITPGVELGYTF | - | TRBV19 | - | TRBJ1-2
TGTGCCAGCAGCCCCACTAGCGGGAGGGAGACCGGGGAGCTGTTTTTT | CASSPTSGRETGELFF | TRBD2 | TRBV7-9 | once | TRBJ2-2
TGTGCCAGCATCCCGACAGGGCCGACTGGAAACACCATATATTTT | CASIPTGPTGNTIYF | TRBD1 | TRBV6-5 | - | TRBJ1-3
TGTGCCTGGAGCCCCTGGGGGGGTAATCAGCCCCAGCATTTT | CAWSPWGGNQPQHF | - | TRBV30 | - | TRBJ1-5
TGCGCCAGCAGCCAAGATCGGGGGTTCTCTGGAAACACCATATATTTT | CASSQDRGFSGNTIYF | - | TRBV4-3 | - | TRBJ1-3
TGTGCCAGCAGCTGGGAGGACGAGCAGTACTTC | CASSWEDEQYF | - | TRBV7-9 | - | TRBJ2-7
TGTGCCAGCATGGCTAGGGAGAGCTCCTATAATTCACCCCTCCACTTT | CASMARESSYNSPLHF | - | TRBV5-8 | - | TRBJ1-6
TGTGCCAGCAGCCCTACCGCTAGCGGGAGATGGGAGACCCAGTACTTC | CASSPTASGRWETQYF | TRBD2 | TRBV3-1/TRBV3-2 | - | TRBJ2-5
TGTGCCAGCAGCTATTGGAGTATCGACGAGCAGTACTTC | CASSYWSIDEQYF | - | TRBV5-6 | - | TRBJ2-7
TGTGCCAGTAGTCCCGGGGGGTCTGGAAACACCATATATTTT | CASSPGGSGNTIYF | - | TRBV19 | - | TRBJ1-3
TGTGCCAGCAGCGGGACCGGTGCGGGGGGCAATGAGCAGTTCTTC | CASSGTGAGGNEQFF | TRBD2 | TRBV9 | - | TRBJ2-1
TGTGCCAGCTCACCAACACAGAATTATCAGCCCCAGCATTTT | CASSPTQNYQPQHF | - | TRBV18 | - | TRBJ1-5